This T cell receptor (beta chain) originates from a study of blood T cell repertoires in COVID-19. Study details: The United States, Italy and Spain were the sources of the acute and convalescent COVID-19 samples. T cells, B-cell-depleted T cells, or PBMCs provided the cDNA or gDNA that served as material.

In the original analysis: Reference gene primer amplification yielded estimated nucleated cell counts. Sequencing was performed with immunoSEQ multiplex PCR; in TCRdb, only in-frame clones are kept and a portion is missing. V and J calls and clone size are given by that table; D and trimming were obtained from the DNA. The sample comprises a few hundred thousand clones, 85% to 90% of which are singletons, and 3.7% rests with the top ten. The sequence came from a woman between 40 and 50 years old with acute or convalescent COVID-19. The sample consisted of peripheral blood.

Here the CDR3 DNA reads TGTGCCAGCAGTCCAACCGGGACAGGCCCGGAAAAACTGTTTTTT. Translated, it gives CASSPTGTGPEKLFF. The chain links TRBV27 to TRBJ1-4; 8 bases line up with TRBD1. V shed 5 bases and J 8 bases; nucleotides not matched to a gene: 10. The CDR3 is made up of 15 amino acids. CDR1 is MNHEY, CDR2 SMNVEV, per germline (reference sequence).